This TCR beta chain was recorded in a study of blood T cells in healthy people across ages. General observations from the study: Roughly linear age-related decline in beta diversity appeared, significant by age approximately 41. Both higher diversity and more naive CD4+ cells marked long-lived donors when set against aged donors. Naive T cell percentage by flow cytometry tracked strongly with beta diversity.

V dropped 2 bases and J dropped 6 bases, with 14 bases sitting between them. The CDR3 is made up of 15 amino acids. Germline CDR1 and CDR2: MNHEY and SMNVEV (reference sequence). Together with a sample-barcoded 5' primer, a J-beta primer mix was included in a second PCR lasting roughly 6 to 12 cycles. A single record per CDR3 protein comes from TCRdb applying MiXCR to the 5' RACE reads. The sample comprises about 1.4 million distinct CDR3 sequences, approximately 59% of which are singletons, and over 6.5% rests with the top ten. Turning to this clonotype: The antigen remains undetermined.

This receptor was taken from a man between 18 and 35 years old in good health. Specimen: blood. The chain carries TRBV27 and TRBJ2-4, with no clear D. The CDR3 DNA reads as TGTGCCAGCAGTTTAAATGGCCAGGAGAGAAACATTCAGTACTTC. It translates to CASSLNGQERNIQYF.